This T cell receptor beta chain was found in a study of control samples from healthy donors and cancer patients. Libraries were prepared by immunoSEQ multiplex PCR; TCRdb keeps only in-frame clonotypes and omits some of them. The repertoire includes tens of thousands of clones, about 87% of them detected once, and about 15% sits in the top ten. The CDR3 length is 13 residues. V lost 0 bases to trimming and J lost 3 bases; unmatched junction nucleotides: 1. Germline assignment: CDR1 GTSNPN and CDR2 SVGIG (reference sequence). Material: blood. The gene calls are TRBV30 and TRBJ1-1; 7 bases map to TRBD1. The sequence was obtained from a woman between 65 and 79 years old in good health. The CDR3 here is CAWSVTGDTEAFF. The CDR3 nucleotides read TGTGCCTGGAGTGTAACAGGGGACACTGAAGCTTTCTTT. Drawing the rest from reference TRBV30 and TRBJ1-1, the complete variable domain is SQTIHQWPATLVQPVGSPLSLECTVEGTSNPNLYWYRQAAGRGLQLLFYSVGIGQISSEVPQNLSASRPQDRQFILSSKKLLLSDSGFYLCAWSVTGDTEAFFGQGTRLTVV.